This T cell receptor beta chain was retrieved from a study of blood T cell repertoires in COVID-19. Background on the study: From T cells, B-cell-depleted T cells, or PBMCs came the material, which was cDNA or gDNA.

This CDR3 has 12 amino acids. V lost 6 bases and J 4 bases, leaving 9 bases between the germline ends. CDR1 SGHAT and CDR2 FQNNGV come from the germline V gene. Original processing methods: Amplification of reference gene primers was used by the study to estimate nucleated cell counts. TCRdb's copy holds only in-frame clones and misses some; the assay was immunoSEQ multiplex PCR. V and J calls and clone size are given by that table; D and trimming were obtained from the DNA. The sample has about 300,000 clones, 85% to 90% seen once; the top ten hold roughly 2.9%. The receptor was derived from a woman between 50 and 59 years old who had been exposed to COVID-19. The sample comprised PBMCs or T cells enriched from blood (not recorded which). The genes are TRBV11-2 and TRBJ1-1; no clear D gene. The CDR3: CASSSYGTEAFF. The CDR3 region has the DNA TGTGCCAGCAGTTCCTACGGCACTGAAGCTTTCTTT.